The clone carrying this TCR beta chain is medium-sized within its sample. Antigen: not known. Gene and germline names: mouse. The read finishes 1 residue shy of the CDR3 end, and the germline J gene is used to complete it. The data belong to a study of tissue T cells after allogeneic stem cell transplantation. Study conclusions and caveats: Blood and spleen captured only part of the tissue TCR repertoire. Limitations included a small, clinically heterogeneous cohort and limited sampling depth.

As for time point: mouse harvest day 14 after allogeneic transplant. The graft held 10^6 splenic CD5+ T cells and 10^7 T-cell-depleted bone marrow cells. B6 (H2b) cells into BALB/c (H2d) mice; tissues taken at day 7 or 14. Sequenced by immunoSEQ multiplex PCR; TCRdb stores in-frame clones only, minus some. The profile shows 7,000 to 9,500 clones, around 34% of them singletons. The CDR3 is 15 amino acids. Germline V lookup: CDR1 FNHDT, CDR2 SITEND (reference sequence). V lost 5 bases and J lost 0; bases outside the gene matches: 6. Input material: skin. The receptor comes from a female BALB/c mouse given C57BL/6 T cells with graft-versus-host disease after an allogeneic hematopoietic cell transplant. The V and J genes are TRBV19 and TRBJ2-7, with TRBD2 matching 9 bases. CDR3 amino acids: CASSPDWGSSYEQYF. Partial CDR3 DNA: TGTGCCAGCAGCCCTGACTGGGGGAGCTCCTATGAACAGTAC.